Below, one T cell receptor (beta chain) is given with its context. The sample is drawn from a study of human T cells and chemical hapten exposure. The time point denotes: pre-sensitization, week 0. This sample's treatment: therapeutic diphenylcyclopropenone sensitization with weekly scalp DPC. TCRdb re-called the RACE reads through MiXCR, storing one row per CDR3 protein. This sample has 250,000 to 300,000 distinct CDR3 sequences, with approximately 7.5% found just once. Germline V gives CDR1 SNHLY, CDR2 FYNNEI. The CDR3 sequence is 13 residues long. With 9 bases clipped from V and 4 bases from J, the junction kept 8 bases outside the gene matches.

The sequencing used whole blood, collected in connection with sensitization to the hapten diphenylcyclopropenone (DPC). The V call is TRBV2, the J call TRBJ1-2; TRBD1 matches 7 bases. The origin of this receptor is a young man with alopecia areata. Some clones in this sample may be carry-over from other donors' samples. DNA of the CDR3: TGTGCCAGTACACAGGGGACGACCTATGGCTACACCTTC. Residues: CASTQGTTYGYTF.